The rows below give T cell receptor beta chains drawn from one sample of a study of cytomegalovirus exposure and HLA in healthy donors. Produced via immunoSEQ multiplex PCR; TCRdb's table is partial and in-frame only. The sample holds 100,000 to 150,000 clones, under 20% seen once. Material: PBMCs. The receptors were sampled from a female donor in good health and CMV-seropositive. The CDR3 runs from the conserved cysteine through the conserved F or W. Each record gives: clone size, V gene, J gene, D gene, CDR3 protein, CDR3 DNA. The D gene is left open where the match is weak. Size is stated for part of the rows, as once, few or many counts, or as a class when the clone is expanded.

-	TRBV9	TRBJ2-5	TRBD2	CASSVGAGGAAQETQYF	TGTGCCAGCAGCGTAGGAGCGGGGGGGGCGGCACAAGAGACCCAGTACTTC
few	TRBV7-3	TRBJ2-1	-	CASSLYPRGGNEQFF	TGTGCCAGCAGCTTATATCCCCGAGGGGGCAATGAGCAGTTCTTC
-	TRBV5-8	TRBJ1-1	-	CASRLTGTGEAFF	TGTGCCAGCAGATTGACAGGCACGGGTGAAGCTTTCTTT
-	TRBV11-3	TRBJ2-1	TRBD2	CASSPRTSGGSYGSYNEQFF	TGTGCCAGCAGCCCACGGACTAGCGGGGGGTCATATGGCTCCTACAATGAGCAGTTCTTC
-	TRBV7-6	TRBJ2-7	TRBD2	CASSSQPGGGGVEQYF	TGTGCCAGCAGCTCTCAGCCGGGTGGGGGAGGGGTCGAGCAGTACTTC
-	TRBV5-8	TRBJ1-3	TRBD1	CASSLGQGAGNTIYF	TGTGCCAGCAGCTTGGGACAGGGGGCTGGAAACACCATATATTTT
few	TRBV4-3	TRBJ1-4	-	CASSHLLSHPTNEKLFF	TGCGCCAGCAGCCACCTACTGAGCCATCCAACTAATGAAAAACTGTTTTTT
-	TRBV2	TRBJ1-3	-	CASSSDSSPLLGTIYF	TGTGCCAGCAGTTCTGACAGCTCACCCCTGTTGGGCACCATATATTTT
few	TRBV4-1	TRBJ1-2	-	CASSQHTRYTF	TGCGCCAGCAGCCAACATACTAGGTACACCTTC
few	TRBV27	TRBJ2-7	-	CASSLRGPSSYEQYF	TGTGCCAGCAGTTTGCGGGGGCCTAGCTCCTACGAGCAGTACTTC
few	TRBV7-2	TRBJ1-6	-	CASSLDGHSYNSPLHF	TGTGCCAGCAGCTTAGACGGACACTCCTATAATTCACCCCTCCACTTT
-	TRBV2	TRBJ2-5	-	CASSETRGQETQYF	TGTGCCAGCAGCGAGACTCGGGGACAAGAGACCCAGTACTTC
-	TRBV10-3	TRBJ2-7	TRBD2	CAISETSGGAGEQYF	TGTGCCATCAGTGAGACTAGCGGGGGGGCTGGCGAGCAGTACTTC
-	TRBV27	TRBJ2-7	-	CASSLMKSSYEQYF	TGTGCCAGCAGTTTAATGAAGAGCTCCTACGAGCAGTACTTC
few	TRBV4-3	TRBJ1-2	-	CASSQGSDYGYTF	TGCGCCAGCAGCCAAGGCTCGGACTATGGCTACACCTTC